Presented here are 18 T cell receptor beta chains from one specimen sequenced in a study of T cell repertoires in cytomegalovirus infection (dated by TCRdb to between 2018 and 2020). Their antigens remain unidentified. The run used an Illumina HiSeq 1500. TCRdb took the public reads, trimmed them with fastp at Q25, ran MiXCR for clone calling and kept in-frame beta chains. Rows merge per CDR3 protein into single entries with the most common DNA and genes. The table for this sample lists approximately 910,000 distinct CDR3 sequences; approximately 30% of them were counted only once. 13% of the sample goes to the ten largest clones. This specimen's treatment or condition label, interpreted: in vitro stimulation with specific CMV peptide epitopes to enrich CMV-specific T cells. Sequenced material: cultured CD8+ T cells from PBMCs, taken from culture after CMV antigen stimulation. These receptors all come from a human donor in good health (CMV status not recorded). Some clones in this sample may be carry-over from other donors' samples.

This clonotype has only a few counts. The CDR3 DNA follows: TGTGCCAGCAGCCCCTGGGACAAGACTCTCACAACTAATGAAAAACTGTTTTTT. Protein sequence: CASSPWDKTLTTNEKLFF. J is TRBJ1-4 and V is TRBV7-6; D is perhaps TRBD1 (6 bases). Per the germline V gene, CDR1 is SGHVS and CDR2 is FNYEAQ. Trimming took off 5 bases at V and 0 bases at J, with 19 bases between the two ends. This CDR3 region has 18 residues. The full variable domain, completed using reference TRBV7-6 and TRBJ1-4, is GAGVSQSPRYKVTKRGQDVALRCDPISGHVSLYWYRQALGQGPEFLTYFNYEAQQDKSGLPNDRFSAERPEGSISTLTIQRTEQRDSAMYRCASSPWDKTLTTNEKLFFGSGTQLSVL.

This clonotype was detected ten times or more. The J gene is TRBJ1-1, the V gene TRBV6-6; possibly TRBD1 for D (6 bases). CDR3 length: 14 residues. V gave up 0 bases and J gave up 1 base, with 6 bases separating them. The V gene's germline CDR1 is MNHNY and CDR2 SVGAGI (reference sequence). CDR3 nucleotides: TGTGCCAGCAGTTACTCGGACAGGAACACTGAAGCTTTCTTT. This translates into CASSYSDRNTEAFF.

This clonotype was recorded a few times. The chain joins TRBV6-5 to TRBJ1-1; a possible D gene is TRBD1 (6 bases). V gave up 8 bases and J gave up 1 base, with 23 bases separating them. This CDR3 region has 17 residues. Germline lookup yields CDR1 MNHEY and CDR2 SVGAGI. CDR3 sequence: CASGNHRERVENTEAFF. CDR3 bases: TGTGCCAGCGGAAATCACAGGGAGAGGGTAGAGAACACTGAAGCTTTCTTT.

CDR3 in amino acids: CASSLGPPRGANSPLHF. CDR3 DNA: TGTGCCAGCAGCTTAGGCCCTCCCAGGGGTGCAAATTCACCCCTCCACTTT. The V gene is TRBV7-6, the J gene TRBJ1-6; perhaps TRBD1 as D (6 bases). CDR1 is SGHVS, CDR2 FNYEAQ, per germline. The CDR3 contains 17 residues. The ends were cut back, 1 base at V and 7 bases at J, with 17 bases in the middle.

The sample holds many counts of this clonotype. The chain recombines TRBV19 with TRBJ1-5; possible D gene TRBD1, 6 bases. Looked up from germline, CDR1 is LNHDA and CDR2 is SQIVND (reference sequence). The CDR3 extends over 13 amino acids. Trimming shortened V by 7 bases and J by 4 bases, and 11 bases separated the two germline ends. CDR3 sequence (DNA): TGTGCCAGTAACCGGGGGCAGAATCAGCCCCAGCATTTT. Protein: CASNRGQNQPQHF.

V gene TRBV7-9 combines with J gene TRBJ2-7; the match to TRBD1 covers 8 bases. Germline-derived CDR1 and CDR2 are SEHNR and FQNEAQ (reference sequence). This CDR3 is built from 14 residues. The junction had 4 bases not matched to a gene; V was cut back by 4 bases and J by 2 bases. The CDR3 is CASSSGQAAYEQYF. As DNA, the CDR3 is TGTGCCAGCAGCTCGGGACAGGCTGCCTACGAGCAGTACTTC.

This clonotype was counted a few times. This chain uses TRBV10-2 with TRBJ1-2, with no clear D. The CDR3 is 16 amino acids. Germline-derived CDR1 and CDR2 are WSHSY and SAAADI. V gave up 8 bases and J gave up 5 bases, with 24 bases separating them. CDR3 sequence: CASRDRDPQDPYGYTF. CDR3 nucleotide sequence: TGCGCCAGCCGAGATCGGGATCCCCAGGATCCGTATGGCTACACCTTC.

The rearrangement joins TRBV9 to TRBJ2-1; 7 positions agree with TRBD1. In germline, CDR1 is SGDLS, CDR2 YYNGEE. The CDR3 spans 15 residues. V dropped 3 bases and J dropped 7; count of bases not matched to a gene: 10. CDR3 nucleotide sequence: TGTGCCAGCAGCGGAGGGGGCCAGTTTGTGAATGAGCAGTTCTTC. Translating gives CASSGGGQFVNEQFF.

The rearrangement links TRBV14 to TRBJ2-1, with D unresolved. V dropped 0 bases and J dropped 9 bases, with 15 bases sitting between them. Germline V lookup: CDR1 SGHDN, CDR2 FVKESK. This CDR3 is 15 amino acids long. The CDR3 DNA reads TGTGCCAGCAGCCAAGAACGATGGTTTTGGAGTGAGCAGTTCTTC. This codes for CASSQERWFWSEQFF.

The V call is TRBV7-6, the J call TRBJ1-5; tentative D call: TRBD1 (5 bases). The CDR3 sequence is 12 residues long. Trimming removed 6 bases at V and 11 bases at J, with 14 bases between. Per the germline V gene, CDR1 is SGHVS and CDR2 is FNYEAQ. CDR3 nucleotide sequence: TGTGCCAGCAGTCTTAGCGGGGGAGCCCAGCATTTT. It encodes CASSLSGGAQHF.

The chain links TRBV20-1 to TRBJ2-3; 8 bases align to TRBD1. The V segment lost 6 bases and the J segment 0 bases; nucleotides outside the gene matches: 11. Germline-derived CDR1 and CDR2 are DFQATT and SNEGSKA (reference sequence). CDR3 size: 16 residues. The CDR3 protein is CSATILRTGSTDTQYF. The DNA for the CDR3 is TGCAGTGCGACTATTTTACGGACAGGGAGCACAGATACGCAGTATTTT.

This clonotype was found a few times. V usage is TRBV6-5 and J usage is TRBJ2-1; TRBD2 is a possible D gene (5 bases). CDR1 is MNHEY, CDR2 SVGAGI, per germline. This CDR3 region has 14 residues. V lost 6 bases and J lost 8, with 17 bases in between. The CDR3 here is CASSPELVRDEQFF. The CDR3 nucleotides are TGTGCCAGCAGCCCCGAACTAGTGCGAGATGAGCAGTTCTTC.

CDR3 residues: CASSYPGLASYNEQFF. CDR3 coding DNA: TGTGCCAGCAGCTATCCGGGACTAGCCTCCTACAATGAGCAGTTCTTC. The chain employs TRBV11-2 and TRBJ2-1; TRBD2 agrees at 9 bases. Trimming removed 4 bases from V and 0 bases from J; junction bases left unmatched: 4. Germline V gives CDR1 SGHAT, CDR2 FQNNGV. This CDR3 is 16 amino acids long.

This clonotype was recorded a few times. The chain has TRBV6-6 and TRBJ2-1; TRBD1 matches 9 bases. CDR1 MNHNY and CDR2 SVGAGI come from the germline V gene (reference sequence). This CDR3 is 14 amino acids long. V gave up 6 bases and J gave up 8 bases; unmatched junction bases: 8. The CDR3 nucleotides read TGTGCCAGCAGCCACCGGGACAGGGCCCATGAGCAGTTCTTC. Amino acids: CASSHRDRAHEQFF.

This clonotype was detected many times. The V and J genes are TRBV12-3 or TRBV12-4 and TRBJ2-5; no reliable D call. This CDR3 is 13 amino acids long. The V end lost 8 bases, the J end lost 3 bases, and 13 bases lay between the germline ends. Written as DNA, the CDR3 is TGTGCCAGCCAAGACTCCAACGAAGAGACCCAGTACTTC. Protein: CASQDSNEETQYF.

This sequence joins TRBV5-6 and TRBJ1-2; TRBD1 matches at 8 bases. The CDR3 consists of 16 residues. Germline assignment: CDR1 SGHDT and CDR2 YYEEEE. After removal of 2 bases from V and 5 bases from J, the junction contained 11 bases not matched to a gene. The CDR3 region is CASSFVDRGKGYGYTF. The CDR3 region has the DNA TGTGCCAGCAGCTTTGTTGACAGGGGAAAAGGATATGGCTACACCTTC.

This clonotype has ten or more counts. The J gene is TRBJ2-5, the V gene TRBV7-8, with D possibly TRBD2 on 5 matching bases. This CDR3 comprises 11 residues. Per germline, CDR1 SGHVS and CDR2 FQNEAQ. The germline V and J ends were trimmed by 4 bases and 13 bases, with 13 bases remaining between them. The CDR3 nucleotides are TGTGCCAGCAGCTCCGGACTGATTGTGTACTTC. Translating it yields CASSSGLIVYF.

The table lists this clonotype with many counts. CDR3 bases: TGTGCCAGCCTGCTAGCCGGAGCCAATGAGCAGTTCTTC. This sequence encodes CASLLAGANEQFF. The gene calls are TRBV12-3 or TRBV12-4 and TRBJ2-1, with D possibly matching TRBD2 (5 bases). Trimming pared 8 bases from V and 6 bases from J, leaving 14 bases between. The CDR3 runs to 13 residues.